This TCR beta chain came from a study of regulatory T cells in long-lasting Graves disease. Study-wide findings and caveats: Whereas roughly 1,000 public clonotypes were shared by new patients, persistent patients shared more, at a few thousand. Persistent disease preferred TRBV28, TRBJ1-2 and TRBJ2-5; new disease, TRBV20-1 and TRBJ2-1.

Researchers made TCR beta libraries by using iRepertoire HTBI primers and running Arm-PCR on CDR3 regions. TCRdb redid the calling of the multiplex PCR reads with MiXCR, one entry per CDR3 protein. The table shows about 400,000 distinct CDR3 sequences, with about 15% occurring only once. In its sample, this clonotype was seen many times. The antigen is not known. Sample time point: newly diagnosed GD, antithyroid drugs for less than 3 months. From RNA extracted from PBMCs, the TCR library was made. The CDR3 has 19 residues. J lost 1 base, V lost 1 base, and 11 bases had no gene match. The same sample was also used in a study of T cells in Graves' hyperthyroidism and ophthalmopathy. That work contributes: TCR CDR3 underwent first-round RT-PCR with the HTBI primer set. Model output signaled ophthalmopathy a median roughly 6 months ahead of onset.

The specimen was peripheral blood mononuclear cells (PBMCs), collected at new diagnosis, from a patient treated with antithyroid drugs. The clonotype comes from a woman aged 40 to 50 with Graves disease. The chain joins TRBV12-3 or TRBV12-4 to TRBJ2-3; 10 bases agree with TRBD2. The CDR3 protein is CASSLDKREGHAGTDTQYF. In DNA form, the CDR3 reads TGTGCCAGCAGTTTAGATAAGCGGGAGGGCCATGCCGGCACAGATACGCAGTATTTT.